The 2 T cell receptor beta chains given below trace back to one sample, sequenced in a study of blood T cell repertoires in COVID-19. TCRdb's copy holds only in-frame clones and misses some; the assay was immunoSEQ multiplex PCR. The table lists 100,000 to 150,000 clones, more than 75% of them singletons. The sequencing sample was made of peripheral blood. Every receptor here comes from a man aged 50 to 60 with active COVID-19.

J is TRBJ1-6 and V is TRBV21-1. TRBV21-1 is noted as a pseudogene. CDR3 length equals 18 residues. CDR3: CASIYLAATYSYNSPLHF. The DNA of the CDR3 is TGTGCCAGCATCTACCTAGCGGCTACCTACTCCTATAATTCACCCCTCCACTTT.

The chain has TRBV11-2 and TRBJ1-2, with 7 nucleotides matching TRBD1. Germline loops: CDR1 SGHAT, CDR2 FQNNGV. J gave up 5 bases and V 5 bases, and 11 bases lay outside the gene matches. The CDR3 is made up of 15 amino acids. The DNA for the CDR3 is TGTGCCAGCAGCCGCGACAGGGCGGGCGTGTATGGCTACACCTTC. Encoded protein: CASSRDRAGVYGYTF.